This TCR beta chain was profiled in a study of T cells in Graves' hyperthyroidism and ophthalmopathy. General study results and limits: Most clonotypes expanded in the thyroid (above 0.001) were also present in blood.

A remark on this clonotype: The antigen remains unidentified.

This CDR3 has 23 amino acids. J gave up 0 bases and V 3 bases, and 21 bases lay outside the gene matches. In germline, CDR1 is MNHEY, CDR2 SVGAGI. Researchers amplified the TCR beta CDR3 regions from RNA transcripts. In the first-round RT-PCR of the TCR CDR3, the HTBI primer set was used. Using its own MiXCR run on the multiplex PCR reads, TCRdb lists one record per CDR3 protein. This table has fewer than 850,000 distinct CDR3 sequences, 15% to 20% appearing once. Investigators excluded patients with uncontrolled infection, other autoimmune disease, pregnancy or lactation. Extraction of PBMCs used 10 ml of fresh peripheral blood.

Specimen: blood. The clonotype comes from a man aged 45-65 years with Graves' hyperthyroidism. The chain joins TRBV6-5 to TRBJ2-6, with 9 bases identical to TRBD1. Here the CDR3 DNA reads TGTGCCAGCAGTTATCGGACAGGGGATATTTCCAAGACCCGAGACTCTGGGGCCAACGTCCTGACTTTC. It specifies CASSYRTGDISKTRDSGANVLTF.